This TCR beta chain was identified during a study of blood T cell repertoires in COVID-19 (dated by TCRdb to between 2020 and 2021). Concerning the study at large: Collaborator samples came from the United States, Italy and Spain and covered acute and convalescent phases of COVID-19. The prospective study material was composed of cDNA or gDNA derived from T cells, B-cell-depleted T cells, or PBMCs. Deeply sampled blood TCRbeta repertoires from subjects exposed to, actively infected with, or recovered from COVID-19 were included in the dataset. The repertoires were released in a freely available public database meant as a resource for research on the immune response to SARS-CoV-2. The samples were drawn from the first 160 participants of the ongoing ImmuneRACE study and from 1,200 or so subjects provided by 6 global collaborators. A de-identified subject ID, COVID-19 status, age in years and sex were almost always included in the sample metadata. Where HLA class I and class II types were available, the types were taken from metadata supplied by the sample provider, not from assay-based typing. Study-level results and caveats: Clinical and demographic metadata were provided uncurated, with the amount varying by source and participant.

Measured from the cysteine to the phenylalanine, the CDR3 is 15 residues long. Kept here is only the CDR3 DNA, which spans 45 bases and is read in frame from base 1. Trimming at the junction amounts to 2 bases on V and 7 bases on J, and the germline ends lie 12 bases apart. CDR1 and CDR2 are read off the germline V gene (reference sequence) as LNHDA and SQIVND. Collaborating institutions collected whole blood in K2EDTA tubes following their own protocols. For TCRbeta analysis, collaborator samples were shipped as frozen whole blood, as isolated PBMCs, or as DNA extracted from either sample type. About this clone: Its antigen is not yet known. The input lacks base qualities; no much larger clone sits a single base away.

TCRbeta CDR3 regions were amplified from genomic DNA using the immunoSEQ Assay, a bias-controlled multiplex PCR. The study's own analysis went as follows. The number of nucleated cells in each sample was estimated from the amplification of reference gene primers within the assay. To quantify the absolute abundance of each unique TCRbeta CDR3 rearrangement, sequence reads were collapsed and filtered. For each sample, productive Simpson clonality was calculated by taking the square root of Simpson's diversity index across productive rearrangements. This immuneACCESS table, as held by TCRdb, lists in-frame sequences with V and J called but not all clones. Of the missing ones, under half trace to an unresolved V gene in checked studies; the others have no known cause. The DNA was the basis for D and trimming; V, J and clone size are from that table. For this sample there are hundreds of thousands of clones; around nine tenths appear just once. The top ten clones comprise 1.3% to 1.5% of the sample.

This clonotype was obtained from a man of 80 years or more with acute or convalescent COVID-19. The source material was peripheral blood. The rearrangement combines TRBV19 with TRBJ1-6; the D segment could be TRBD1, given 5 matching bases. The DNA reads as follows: TGTGCCAGTAGTATACAGGGACTGGAGAATTCACCCCTCCACTTT. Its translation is CASSIQGLENSPLHF.